These T cell receptor beta chains were read from a single sample in a study of blood T cells in healthy people across ages. In TCRdb, the 5' RACE reads were re-called with MiXCR into one record per CDR3 protein. The data show 700,000 to 900,000 distinct CDR3 sequences, about 55% seen once. Specimen: blood. The source of these receptors is a man aged 80 or over in good health. CDR3s include the opening cysteine and the closing phenylalanine or tryptophan. The order of the fields is V gene, clone size, CDR3 length, D gene, J gene, CDR3 DNA, CDR3 protein. D genes are given only for firm matches. Where a row states a size, it is once, few, many or the class of an expanded clone; other rows omit it.

V gene: TRBV12-3/TRBV12-4
clone size: NA
CDR3 length: 14
D gene: TRBD2
J gene: TRBJ2-1
CDR3 DNA: TGTGCCAGCAGTGCGGGACTAGCGAACAATGAGCAGTTCTTC
CDR3 protein: CASSAGLANNEQFF

V gene: TRBV27
clone size: few
CDR3 length: 16
D gene: TRBD2
J gene: TRBJ2-1
CDR3 DNA: TGTGCCAGCATCGCTAGCGGGAGGGGCGCCTACAATGAGCAGTTCTTC
CDR3 protein: CASIASGRGAYNEQFF

V gene: TRBV6-6
clone size: few
CDR3 length: 12
D gene: NA
J gene: TRBJ2-7
CDR3 DNA: TGTGCCAGCGGGCGAGGGCTCCACGAGCAGTACTTC
CDR3 protein: CASGRGLHEQYF

V gene: TRBV3-1
clone size: NA
CDR3 length: 14
D gene: TRBD1
J gene: TRBJ1-1
CDR3 DNA: TGTGCCAGCAGCCCCTCGACAGGGATCACTGAAGCTTTCTTT
CDR3 protein: CASSPSTGITEAFF

V gene: TRBV7-8
clone size: NA
CDR3 length: 15
D gene: NA
J gene: TRBJ2-5
CDR3 DNA: TGTGCCAGCAGCTTACTGCTAGGGGCACCGAATGAGCAGTACTTC
CDR3 protein: CASSLLLGAPNEQYF

V gene: TRBV7-8
clone size: NA
CDR3 length: 16
D gene: NA
J gene: TRBJ1-2
CDR3 DNA: TGTGCCAGCAGCTTCCGGGAGGGGGTGCGCCAGGCTGGCTACACCTTC
CDR3 protein: CASSFREGVRQAGYTF

V gene: TRBV5-1
clone size: few
CDR3 length: 12
D gene: NA
J gene: TRBJ2-7
CDR3 DNA: TGCGCCAGCAGCTTAGACAAGAGCGAGCAGTACTTC
CDR3 protein: CASSLDKSEQYF

V gene: TRBV3-1
clone size: NA
CDR3 length: 15
D gene: NA
J gene: TRBJ1-5
CDR3 DNA: TGTGCCAGCAGCCAAGGAGGGGCTAGCAATCAGCCCCAGCATTTT
CDR3 protein: CASSQGGASNQPQHF

V gene: TRBV6-5
clone size: NA
CDR3 length: 16
D gene: TRBD2
J gene: TRBJ2-3
CDR3 DNA: TGTGCCAGCAGTTACACTCTAGCGGGATGGACAGATACGCAGTATTTT
CDR3 protein: CASSYTLAGWTDTQYF

V gene: TRBV20-1
clone size: NA
CDR3 length: 13
D gene: TRBD2
J gene: TRBJ2-4
CDR3 DNA: TGCAGTGCTCCCGGGACTAACCAAAACATTCAGTACTTC
CDR3 protein: CSAPGTNQNIQYF

V gene: TRBV4-1
clone size: few
CDR3 length: 14
D gene: NA
J gene: TRBJ2-7
CDR3 DNA: TGCGCCAGCAGCTCCCGGGACGGAACCTACGAGCAGTACTTC
CDR3 protein: CASSSRDGTYEQYF

V gene: TRBV12-3/TRBV12-4
clone size: NA
CDR3 length: 13
D gene: NA
J gene: TRBJ1-2
CDR3 DNA: TGTGCCAGCAGTTCGGGGCCTCCCTATGGCTACACCTTC
CDR3 protein: CASSSGPPYGYTF

V gene: TRBV5-1
clone size: NA
CDR3 length: 15
D gene: NA
J gene: TRBJ2-4
CDR3 DNA: TGCGCCAGCAGCTTGGGGCAACCCATCAAAAACATTCAGTACTTC
CDR3 protein: CASSLGQPIKNIQYF

V gene: TRBV24-1
clone size: once
CDR3 length: 14
D gene: NA
J gene: TRBJ2-5
CDR3 DNA: TGTGCCACCAGTGATTCAGAGATCCAAGAGACCCAGTACTTC
CDR3 protein: CATSDSEIQETQYF

V gene: TRBV7-2
clone size: NA
CDR3 length: 15
D gene: TRBD2
J gene: TRBJ2-2
CDR3 DNA: TGTGCCAGCAGCCAGCGGGGTGGGATCACCGGGGAGCTGTTTTTT
CDR3 protein: CASSQRGGITGELFF

V gene: TRBV29-1
clone size: NA
CDR3 length: 12
D gene: NA
J gene: TRBJ2-7
CDR3 DNA: TGCAGCGTTGTGGGGAGCTCCTACGAGCAGTACTTC
CDR3 protein: CSVVGSSYEQYF

V gene: TRBV24-1
clone size: NA
CDR3 length: 14
D gene: NA
J gene: TRBJ2-1
CDR3 DNA: TGTGCCACCAGGGGGGCAGGGTTTTGGGATGAGCAGTTCTTC
CDR3 protein: CATRGAGFWDEQFF

V gene: TRBV2
clone size: once
CDR3 length: 14
D gene: TRBD1
J gene: TRBJ2-1
CDR3 DNA: TGTGCCAGCAGGCCGGGACAGGGATACAATGAGCAGTTCTTC
CDR3 protein: CASRPGQGYNEQFF

V gene: TRBV30
clone size: NA
CDR3 length: 13
D gene: NA
J gene: TRBJ2-5
CDR3 DNA: TGTGCCTGGATTAAGTCGGGGAGGGAGACCCAGTACTTC
CDR3 protein: CAWIKSGRETQYF

V gene: TRBV29-1
clone size: NA
CDR3 length: 11
D gene: NA
J gene: TRBJ2-4
CDR3 DNA: TGCGGGGGGCAGGCCAAAAACATTCAGTACTTC
CDR3 protein: CGGQAKNIQYF

V gene: TRBV10-3
clone size: NA
CDR3 length: 11
D gene: NA
J gene: TRBJ2-5
CDR3 DNA: TGTGCCATCAGTGACGCAGAGACCCAGTACTTC
CDR3 protein: CAISDAETQYF

V gene: TRBV27
clone size: NA
CDR3 length: 19
D gene: TRBD1
J gene: TRBJ1-5
CDR3 DNA: TGTGCCAGCAGTTTCTGGGCAGGGGGTCGTACTCCACTCAATCAGCCCCAGCATTTT
CDR3 protein: CASSFWAGGRTPLNQPQHF

V gene: TRBV5-4
clone size: few
CDR3 length: 16
D gene: NA
J gene: TRBJ2-7
CDR3 DNA: TGTGCCAGCAGCCCATCCGGACGAAGGAGCTCCTACGAGCAGTACTTC
CDR3 protein: CASSPSGRRSSYEQYF